These 20 T cell receptor beta chains were sequenced from one sample in a study of T cell responses to AZD1222 COVID-19 vaccine. Sequencing was performed with immunoSEQ multiplex PCR; in TCRdb, only in-frame clones are kept and a portion is missing. This table holds approximately 110,000 clones, 80% to 90% found once. The sample in question was peripheral blood, obtained 28 days after the second AZD1222 dose. These receptor sequences come from an adult who received the AZD1222 COVID-19 vaccine.

This clone showed up just once. The chain couples TRBV10-2 to TRBJ2-7; D is possibly TRBD1 or TRBD2 (5 bases each). Per the germline V gene, CDR1 is WSHSY and CDR2 is SAAADI. This CDR3 is 12 amino acids long. V was cut by 6 bases and J by 2 bases, with 8 bases left in between. The CDR3 loop reads CASRGDTYEQYF. DNA of the CDR3: TGCGCCAGCAGGGGGGATACCTACGAGCAGTACTTC.

The chain uses TRBV5-1 and TRBJ2-3; 7 bases are a match to TRBD2. Germline CDR1 SGHRS, CDR2 YFSETQ. J gave up 0 bases and V 6 bases, and 13 bases lay outside the gene matches. CDR3 length equals 17 residues. This CDR3 reads CASNPPVSGLSTDTQYF. CDR3 nucleotides: TGCGCCAGCAATCCCCCGGTTAGCGGGCTTAGCACAGATACGCAGTATTTT.

CDR3 sequence (DNA): TGTGCCAGCTCACCTCTAGACCCCACCGGGGAGCTGTTTTTT. Protein product: CASSPLDPTGELFF. The J gene is TRBJ2-2, the V gene TRBV18; D uncertain. Germline CDR1 KGHSH, CDR2 LQKENI. This CDR3 spans 14 amino acids. With 3 bases removed from V and 4 bases from J, the gap between germline ends came to 9 bases.

The chain carries TRBV9 and TRBJ2-1, with 9 bases aligning to TRBD2. CDR3 size: 17 residues. V trimming: 3 bases; J trimming: 3 bases; junction bases outside the gene matches: 10. Germline-derived CDR1 and CDR2 are SGDLS and YYNGEE. The CDR3 DNA is TGTGCCAGCAGCGCATCCTCCGGGACTAGCTACTACAATGAGCAGTTCTTC. This translates into CASSASSGTSYYNEQFF.

The chain is built from TRBV18 and TRBJ2-6; possibly TRBD2 for D (5 bases). Germline assignment: CDR1 KGHSH and CDR2 LQKENI. The CDR3 consists of 17 residues. Trimming pared 3 bases from V and 3 bases from J, leaving 15 bases between. The CDR3 sequence: CASSPFTGKVGANVLTF. The DNA for the CDR3 is TGTGCCAGCTCACCTTTTACGGGGAAGGTTGGGGCCAACGTCCTGACTTTC.

The rearrangement links TRBV7-3 to TRBJ2-3; TRBD2 matches 16 bases. This CDR3 region has 18 residues. Unmatched junction bases numbered 11, after V lost 5 bases and J lost 6 bases. The germline CDR1 and CDR2 sequences are SGHTA and FQGTGA. CDR3 amino acids: CASSPGTSGRAAGDTQYF. The DNA for the CDR3 is TGTGCCAGCAGCCCGGGGACTAGCGGGAGGGCCGCGGGCGATACGCAGTATTTT.

This clone was seen just once. The rearrangement joins TRBV28 to TRBJ1-1; D perhaps matches TRBD1 (6 bases). Germline CDR1 is MDHEN and CDR2 is SYDVKM. Deletions cut 4 bases from V and 2 bases from J, with 14 bases between. The CDR3 loop spans 15 amino acids. The CDR3 spells CASSSLRDINTEAFF. CDR3 coding DNA: TGTGCCAGCAGTTCCCTAAGGGACATAAACACTGAAGCTTTCTTT.

The chain carries TRBV29-1 and TRBJ2-1; the match to TRBD1 covers 9 bases. J gave up 0 bases and V 7 bases, and 4 bases lay outside the gene matches. Germline CDR1 SQVTM, CDR2 ANQGSEA. The CDR3 extends over 14 amino acids. The DNA of the CDR3 is TGCAGCGCGCCGGGACAGGGCTCCTACAATGAGCAGTTCTTC. Its translation: CSAPGQGSYNEQFF.

The gene calls are TRBV3-1 (or the pseudogene TRBV3-2) and TRBJ2-3, with 11 bases matching TRBD2. The CDR3 runs 19 residues. The trim removed 1 base at V and 1 base at J, leaving 10 bases unmatched. CDR1 and CDR2 from the germline V gene are LGHDT and YNNKEL (reference sequence). DNA for the CDR3: TGTGCCAGCAGCCAAGGGTTCGGTAGCGGGAGGGTCGGCACAGATACGCAGTATTTT. It yields the protein CASSQGFGSGRVGTDTQYF.

The rearrangement links TRBV3-1 (or the pseudogene TRBV3-2) to TRBJ1-1; D is ambiguous. V lost 0 bases, J lost 0 bases, and 5 bases lay in between. The CDR3 consists of 14 residues. Per germline, CDR1 LGHDT and CDR2 YNNKEL (reference sequence). CDR3 DNA: TGTGCCAGCAGCCAAGAAACGGTGAACACTGAAGCTTTCTTT. Its translation: CASSQETVNTEAFF.

CDR3 bases: TGTGCCAGCAGCTCGGCCCCGGGCACTGAAGCTTTCTTT. Its translation: CASSSAPGTEAFF. The rearrangement links TRBV7-8 to TRBJ1-1; unclear D gene. The germline CDR1 and CDR2 sequences are SGHVS and FQNEAQ. V lost 4 bases and J lost 4, with 10 bases in between. The CDR3 has 13 residues.

This chain connects TRBV7-9 to TRBJ1-2; 7 nucleotides match TRBD1. The germline gives CDR1 SEHNR, CDR2 FQNEAQ (reference sequence). V lost 5 bases, J lost 4 bases, and 10 bases stayed unmatched. The CDR3 consists of 15 residues. The CDR3 bases are TGTGCCAGCAGCCTCTACGGACAGGAAACCTATGGCTACACCTTC. It encodes CASSLYGQETYGYTF.

This sequence joins TRBV19 and TRBJ1-1; no reliable D call. The CDR3 runs 14 residues. The V and J ends lost 6 bases and 2 bases respectively, with 13 bases between them. CDR1 is LNHDA, CDR2 SQIVND, per germline (reference sequence). CDR3 nucleotide sequence: TGTGCCAGTAGAGACCAACAAGGTAACACTGAAGCTTTCTTT. Encoded protein: CASRDQQGNTEAFF.

The J gene is TRBJ2-1, the V gene TRBV10-3; 10 bases align to TRBD2. V dropped 6 bases and J dropped 8; count of bases not matched to a gene: 7. The CDR3 runs to 14 residues. Germline values: CDR1 ENHRY, CDR2 SYGVKD. The CDR3 nucleotides are TGTGCCATCAGCTCTAGCGGGAGTTTCGATGAGCAGTTCTTC. This sequence encodes CAISSSGSFDEQFF.

This clone was detected once. The chain employs TRBV4-1 and TRBJ2-5; TRBD1 aligns across 7 bases. CDR1 and CDR2 from the germline V gene are MGHRA and YSYEKL. V lost 4 bases, J lost 1 base, and 6 bases stayed unmatched. The CDR3 has 15 amino acids. The CDR3 sequence: CASSLWTGLQETQYF. The DNA of the CDR3 is TGCGCCAGCAGCCTCTGGACAGGCCTCCAAGAGACCCAGTACTTC.

The rearrangement joins TRBV27 to TRBJ2-4; D not resolved. Trimming took 5 bases from V and 6 from J, leaving 5 bases between them. From germline, CDR1 is MNHEY and CDR2 SMNVEV (reference sequence). The CDR3 covers 11 residues. The CDR3: CASSVGNIQYF. CDR3 DNA: TGTGCCAGCAGTGTCGGAAACATTCAGTACTTC.

The V call is TRBV28, the J call TRBJ1-3, with D uncertain. Per germline, CDR1 MDHEN and CDR2 SYDVKM. V was cut by 6 bases and J by 7 bases, with 16 bases left in between. The CDR3 totals 14 residues. CDR3: CASSLRFLGNTIYF. Here the CDR3 DNA reads TGTGCCAGCAGCTTACGGTTTTTGGGGAACACCATATATTTT. Looking up the rest from reference TRBV28 and TRBJ1-3 gives the full variable domain: DVKVTQSSRYLVKRTGEKVFLECVQDMDHENMFWYRQDPGLGLRLIYFSYDVKMKEKGDIPEGYSVSREKKERFSLILESASTNQTSMYLCASSLRFLGNTIYFGEGSWLTVV.

The rearrangement uses TRBV27 and TRBJ2-1; D is uncertain. The germline V gene encodes CDR1 MNHEY and CDR2 SMNVEV (reference sequence). The CDR3 sequence is 12 residues long. Trimming stripped 2 bases from V and 6 bases from J, with 5 bases between. CDR3 region: CASSLRTNEQFF. CDR3 nucleotides: TGTGCCAGCAGTTTAAGAACCAATGAGCAGTTCTTC.

CDR3 nucleotides: TGCAGCGCCAGGGGCAGTAGGGGTGGCTACACCTTC. Translating gives CSARGSRGGYTF. The rearrangement joins TRBV29-1 to TRBJ1-2; a weak D match, TRBD1 (6 bases). Between the trimmed V and J ends, which lost 7 bases and 7 bases, there was a span of 16 bases. The CDR3 consists of 12 residues. Germline V gene lookup returns CDR1 SQVTM and CDR2 ANQGSEA.

The chain carries TRBV2 and TRBJ1-1; TRBD1 matches 7 bases. The CDR3 sequence is 13 residues long. The germline CDR1 and CDR2 sequences are SNHLY and FYNNEI. After removal of 3 bases from V and 4 bases from J, the junction contained 2 bases not matched to a gene. The CDR3 spells CASSDSGGTEAFF. The CDR3 DNA reads as TGTGCCAGCAGTGACTCAGGGGGCACTGAAGCTTTCTTT.